This T cell receptor (beta chain) derives from a study of vaccination effects on CD4 cells after COVID-19. Profiled with immunoSEQ multiplex PCR; TCRdb holds only in-frame clones, not every one. The table lists approximately 54,000 clones, around 75% of them singletons. Peptide-pool stimulation followed by sequencing identified expanded antigen-specific CD4+ clonotypes in the ViraFEST assay. When around 10 days of culture had elapsed, CD4+ T cells were isolated. According to the study, vaccine recipients showed no prior SARS-CoV-2 infection and negative nucleocapsid antibodies. Half the medium was swapped for IL-2 medium on days 3 and 7. Notes on this clone: The antigen is not known.

Looked up from germline, CDR1 is MGHRA and CDR2 is YSYEKL. Trimming removed 1 base at V and 5 bases at J, with 8 bases between. The CDR3 sequence is 13 residues long. This specimen consisted of CD4+ T cells from PBMCs cultured with HCoV-229E spike peptides, obtained before COVID-19 vaccination. The receptor's source is a human donor who received a COVID-19 vaccine. The V gene is TRBV4-1, the J gene TRBJ2-5; possibly TRBD2 for D (5 bases). The CDR3 here is CASSQVRGETQYF. CDR3 nucleotides: TGCGCCAGCAGCCAAGTGAGAGGGGAGACCCAGTACTTC.